This T cell receptor beta chain derives from a study of T-cell memory formation after mild COVID-19. TCRdb re-analysed the 5' RACE reads in MiXCR, keeping a single row per CDR3 protein. This table holds roughly 190,000 distinct CDR3 sequences, around 26% found once. This CDR3 has 14 residues. V was clipped by 5 bases and J by 3 bases, with 13 bases between them. Germline values: CDR1 DFQATT, CDR2 SNEGSKA (reference sequence). The sample holds a few counts of this clonotype. The source is an adult woman who had mild COVID-19 (a few samples of this study predate the infection). Cell type and time point are not known. The sample comprised PBMCs or a T cell subset sorted from them (not recorded which). The chain is built from TRBV20-1 and TRBJ1-4; D is possibly TRBD1 (5 bases). CDR3 amino acids: CSAALGVANEKLFF. DNA of the CDR3: TGCAGTGCTGCTTTAGGGGTGGCTAATGAAAAACTGTTTTTT.